The entry that follows covers one T cell receptor (beta chain) sequence. The antigen is undetermined. This specimen comes from a study of human T cells and chemical hapten exposure. The time point: patch test 1, 2 weeks after DPC sensitization. Treatment reported: therapeutic diphenylcyclopropenone sensitization with weekly scalp DPC. TCRdb re-analysed the RACE reads in MiXCR, keeping a single row per CDR3 protein. The data show just under 350,000 distinct CDR3 sequences, around 7% seen once. Germline V gives CDR1 MNHNS, CDR2 SASEGT. The ends were cut back, 5 bases at V and 2 bases at J, with 12 bases in the middle. The CDR3 sequence is 14 residues long. Study-level findings and limits: Expanded TCRs showed more large CDR3 clusters than pre-sensitization or healthy control sets. Patch test score was positively correlated with the counts of PT1 expanded TCRs. TCRs above 1 in 1000 frequency stayed constant with DPC sensitization.

The V and J genes are TRBV6-1 and TRBJ1-1, with D perhaps TRBD1 (5 bases). The sequencing here drew on whole blood, taken in connection with sensitization to the hapten diphenylcyclopropenone (DPC). The TCR comes from a woman younger than 35 with alopecia areata. Some clones in this sample may be carry-over from other donors' samples. The CDR3 protein is CASSPSGGNTEAFF. In DNA, the CDR3 is TGTGCCAGCAGTCCTAGTGGGGGTAACACTGAAGCTTTCTTT.